This T cell receptor beta chain originates from a study of blood T cell repertoires in COVID-19. Study-level background: Sources were T cells, B-cell-depleted T cells, or PBMCs; the material itself was cDNA or gDNA.

CDR1 is SGHRS, CDR2 YFSETQ, per germline. This CDR3 contains 14 residues. Deletions cut 1 base from V and 2 bases from J, with 10 bases between. Authors' data handling: Reference gene primer amplification gave nucleated cell count estimates. Measured with immunoSEQ multiplex PCR; TCRdb has only the in-frame clones, and not every one. V, J and clone size are taken as reported in that table, and D and trimming were inferred from the DNA itself. The sample lists hundreds of thousands of clones, roughly 83% occurring once. The chain employs TRBV5-1 and TRBJ2-7; maybe TRBD2 (5 bases). Material for sequencing was peripheral blood. The sequence derives from a man aged 35 to 55 with acute or convalescent COVID-19. The CDR3 nucleotides are TGCGCCAGCAGCTTGAAAAGCGGACCCTACGAGCAGTACTTC. Protein sequence: CASSLKSGPYEQYF.